The present TCR beta chain was sequenced within a study of blood T cell repertoires in COVID-19. Germline values: CDR1 LNHDA, CDR2 SQIVND (reference sequence). This CDR3 comprises 14 residues. The V gene lost 4 bases and the J gene lost 3 bases, with 13 bases spanning the gap. Profiled with immunoSEQ multiplex PCR; TCRdb holds only in-frame clones, not every one. Here the sample spans 250,000 or so clones, 84% being singletons. The source material was peripheral blood. The chain combines TRBV19 with TRBJ2-7; no clear D gene. This receptor was taken from a woman in her thirties or forties who had recovered from COVID-19. The CDR3 protein is CASSRLMKDYEQYF. The CDR3 DNA reads as TGTGCCAGTAGTAGACTTATGAAGGACTACGAGCAGTACTTC.